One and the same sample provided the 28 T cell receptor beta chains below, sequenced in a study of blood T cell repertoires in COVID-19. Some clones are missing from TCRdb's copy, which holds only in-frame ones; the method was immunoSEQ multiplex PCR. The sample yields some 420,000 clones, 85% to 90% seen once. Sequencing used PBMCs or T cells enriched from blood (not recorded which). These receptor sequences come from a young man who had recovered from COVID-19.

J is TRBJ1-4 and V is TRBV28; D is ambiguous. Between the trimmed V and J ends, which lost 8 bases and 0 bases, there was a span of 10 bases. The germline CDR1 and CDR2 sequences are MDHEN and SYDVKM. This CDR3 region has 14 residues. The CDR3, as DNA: TGTGCCAGCCAAGTTGAGGCAACTAATGAAAAACTGTTTTTT. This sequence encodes CASQVEATNEKLFF.

CDR3 bases: TGTGCCAGCAGCTTAGCGCTCACGTCGAGCTCCTACGAGCAGTACTTC. Protein product: CASSLALTSSSYEQYF. The chain carries TRBV7-6 and TRBJ2-7; D unclear. The germline V and J ends were trimmed by 0 bases and 0 bases, with 12 bases remaining between them. The CDR3 loop spans 16 amino acids. The V gene's germline CDR1 is SGHVS and CDR2 FNYEAQ. Variable domain in full (rest from reference TRBV7-6 and TRBJ2-7): GAGVSQSPRYKVTKRGQDVALRCDPISGHVSLYWYRQALGQGPEFLTYFNYEAQQDKSGLPNDRFSAERPEGSISTLTIQRTEQRDSAMYRCASSLALTSSSYEQYFGPGTRLTVT.

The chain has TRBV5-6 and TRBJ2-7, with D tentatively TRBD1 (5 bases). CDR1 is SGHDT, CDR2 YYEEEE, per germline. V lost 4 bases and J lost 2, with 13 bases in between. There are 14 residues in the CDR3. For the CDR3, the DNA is TGTGCCAGCAGCCTATTCGACAGAACCTACGAGCAGTACTTC. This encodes CASSLFDRTYEQYF.

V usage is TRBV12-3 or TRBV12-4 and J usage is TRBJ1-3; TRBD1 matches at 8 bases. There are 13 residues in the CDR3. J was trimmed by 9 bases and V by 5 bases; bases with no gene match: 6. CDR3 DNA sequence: TGTGCCAGCAGTGTTGGACAGGGTAGCACCATATATTTT. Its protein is CASSVGQGSTIYF.

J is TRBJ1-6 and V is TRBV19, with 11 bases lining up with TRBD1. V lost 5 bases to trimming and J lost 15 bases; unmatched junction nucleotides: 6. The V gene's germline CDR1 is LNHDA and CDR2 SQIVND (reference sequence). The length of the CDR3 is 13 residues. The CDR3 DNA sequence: TGTGCCAGTAGTGGCCCGGGACAGGGGGACCTCCACTTT. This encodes CASSGPGQGDLHF.

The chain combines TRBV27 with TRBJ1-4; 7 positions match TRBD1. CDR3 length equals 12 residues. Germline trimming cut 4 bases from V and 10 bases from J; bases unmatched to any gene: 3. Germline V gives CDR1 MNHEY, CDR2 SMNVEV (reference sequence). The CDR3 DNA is TGTGCCAGCAGTTCAGCAGGGGGAAAACTGTTTTTT. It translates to CASSSAGGKLFF.

The CDR3 nucleotides are TGTGCCAGTAGTCCCCAATCGGGGGAAAAACTGTTTTTT. Translation gives CASSPQSGEKLFF. This rearrangement joins TRBV19 to TRBJ1-4; D unclear. The CDR3 extends over 13 amino acids. V lost 5 bases, J lost 8 bases, and 12 bases lay in between. CDR1 and CDR2 from the germline V gene are LNHDA and SQIVND (reference sequence).

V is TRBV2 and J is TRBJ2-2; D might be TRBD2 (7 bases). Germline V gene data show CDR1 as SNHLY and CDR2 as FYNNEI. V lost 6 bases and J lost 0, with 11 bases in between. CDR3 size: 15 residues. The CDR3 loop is CASRGGAANTGELFF. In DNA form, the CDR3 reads TGTGCCAGCAGAGGGGGGGCGGCGAACACCGGGGAGCTGTTTTTT. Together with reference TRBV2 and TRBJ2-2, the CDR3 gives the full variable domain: EPEVTQTPSHQVTQMGQEVILRCVPISNHLYFYWYRQILGQKVEFLVSFYNNEISEKSEIFDDQFSVERPDGSNFTLKIRSTKLEDSAMYFCASRGGAANTGELFFGEGSRLTVL.

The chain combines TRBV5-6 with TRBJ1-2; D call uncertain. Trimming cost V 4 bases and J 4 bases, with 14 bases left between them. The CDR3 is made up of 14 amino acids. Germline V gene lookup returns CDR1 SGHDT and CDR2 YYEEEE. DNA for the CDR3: TGTGCCAGCAGCCACGGGAGGCCTTCCTATGGCTACACCTTC. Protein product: CASSHGRPSYGYTF.

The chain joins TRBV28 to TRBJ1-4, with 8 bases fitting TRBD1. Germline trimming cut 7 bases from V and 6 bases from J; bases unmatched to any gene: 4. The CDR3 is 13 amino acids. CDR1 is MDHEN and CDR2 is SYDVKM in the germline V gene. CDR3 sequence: CASTGTGDEKLFF. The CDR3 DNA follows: TGTGCCAGCACCGGGACAGGTGATGAAAAACTGTTTTTT. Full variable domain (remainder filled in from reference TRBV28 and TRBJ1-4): DVKVTQSSRYLVKRTGEKVFLECVQDMDHENMFWYRQDPGLGLRLIYFSYDVKMKEKGDIPEGYSVSREKKERFSLILESASTNQTSMYLCASTGTGDEKLFFGSGTQLSVL.

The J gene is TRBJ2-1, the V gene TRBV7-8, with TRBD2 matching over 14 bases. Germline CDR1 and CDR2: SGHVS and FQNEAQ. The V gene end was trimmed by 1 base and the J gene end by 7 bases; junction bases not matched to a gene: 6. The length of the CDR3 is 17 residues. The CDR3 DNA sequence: TGTGCCAGCAGCTTAGTAGGGACTAGCGGGAGCAAAAATGAGCAGTTCTTC. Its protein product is CASSLVGTSGSKNEQFF.

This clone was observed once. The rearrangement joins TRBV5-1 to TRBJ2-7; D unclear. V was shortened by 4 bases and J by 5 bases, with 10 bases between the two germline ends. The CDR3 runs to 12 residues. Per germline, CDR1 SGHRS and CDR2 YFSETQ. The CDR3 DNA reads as TGCGCCAGCAGCACCTCCCACAACGAGCAGTACTTC. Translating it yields CASSTSHNEQYF.

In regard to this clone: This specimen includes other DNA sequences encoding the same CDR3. CDR3 nucleotides: TGTGCCAGCAGCCAAGACAGGTATAGCAATCAGCCCCAGCATTTT. Amino acid sequence: CASSQDRYSNQPQHF. The chain couples TRBV3-1 (or the pseudogene TRBV3-2) to TRBJ1-5; D gene unclear. From germline, CDR1 is LGHDT and CDR2 YNNKEL (reference sequence). V was clipped by 0 bases and J by 0 bases, with 6 bases between them. CDR3 length equals 15 residues.

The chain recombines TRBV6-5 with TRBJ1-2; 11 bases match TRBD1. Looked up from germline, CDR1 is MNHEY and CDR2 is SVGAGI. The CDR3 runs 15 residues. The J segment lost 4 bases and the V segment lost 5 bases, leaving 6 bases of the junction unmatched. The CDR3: CASSPGQGAVYGYTF. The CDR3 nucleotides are TGTGCCAGCAGTCCCGGACAGGGGGCTGTCTATGGCTACACCTTC.

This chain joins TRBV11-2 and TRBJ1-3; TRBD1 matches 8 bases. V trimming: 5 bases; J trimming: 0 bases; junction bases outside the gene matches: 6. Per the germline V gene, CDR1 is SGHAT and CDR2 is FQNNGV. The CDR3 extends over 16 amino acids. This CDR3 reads CASSEGQGHSGNTIYF. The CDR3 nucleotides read TGTGCCAGCAGCGAAGGACAGGGCCACTCTGGAAACACCATATATTTT.

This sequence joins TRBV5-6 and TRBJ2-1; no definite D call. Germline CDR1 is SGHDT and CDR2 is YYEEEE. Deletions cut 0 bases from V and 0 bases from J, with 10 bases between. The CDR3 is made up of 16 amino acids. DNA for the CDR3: TGTGCCAGCAGCTTGGTATACCCGAGCTCCTACAATGAGCAGTTCTTC. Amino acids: CASSLVYPSSYNEQFF. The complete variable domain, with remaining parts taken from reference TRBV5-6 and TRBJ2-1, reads DAGVTQSPTHLIKTRGQQVTLRCSPKSGHDTVSWYQQALGQGPQFIFQYYEEEERQRGNFPDRFSGHQFPNYSSELNVNALLLGDSALYLCASSLVYPSSYNEQFFGPGTRLTVL.

As DNA, the CDR3 is TGTGCCAGCAGCTTGGAGAAGGGGTATCAGCCCCAGCATTTT. Translating it yields CASSLEKGYQPQHF. The rearrangement uses TRBV5-8 and TRBJ1-5, with D possibly being TRBD1 (5 bases). Trimming took 0 bases from V and 5 from J, leaving 9 bases between them. CDR1 and CDR2 (germline): SGHTS, YDEGEE. The CDR3 spans 14 residues.

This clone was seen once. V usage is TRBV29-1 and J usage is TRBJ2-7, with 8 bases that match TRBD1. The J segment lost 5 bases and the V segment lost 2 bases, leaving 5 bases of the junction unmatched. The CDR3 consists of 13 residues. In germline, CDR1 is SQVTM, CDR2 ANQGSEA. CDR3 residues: CSVERTGSHEQYF. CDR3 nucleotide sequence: TGCAGCGTTGAAAGGACAGGGTCCCACGAGCAGTACTTC.

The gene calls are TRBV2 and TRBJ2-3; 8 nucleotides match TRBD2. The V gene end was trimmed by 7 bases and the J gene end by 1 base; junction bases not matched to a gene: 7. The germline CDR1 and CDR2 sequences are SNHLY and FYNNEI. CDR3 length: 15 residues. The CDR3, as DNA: TGTGCCAGCACCATAGCGGGAAGGGGCACAGATACGCAGTATTTT. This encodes CASTIAGRGTDTQYF.

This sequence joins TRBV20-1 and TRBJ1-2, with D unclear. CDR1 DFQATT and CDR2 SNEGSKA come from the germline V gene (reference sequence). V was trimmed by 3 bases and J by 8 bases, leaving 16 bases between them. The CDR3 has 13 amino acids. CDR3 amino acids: CSASVTASLGYTF. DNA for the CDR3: TGCAGTGCTAGTGTCACAGCTTCCTTGGGCTACACCTTC.

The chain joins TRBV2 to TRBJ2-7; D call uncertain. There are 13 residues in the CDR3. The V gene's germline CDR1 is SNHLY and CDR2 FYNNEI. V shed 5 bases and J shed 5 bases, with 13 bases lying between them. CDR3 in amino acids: CASSQQQMDEQYF. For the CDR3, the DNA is TGTGCCAGCAGTCAACAGCAAATGGACGAGCAGTACTTC. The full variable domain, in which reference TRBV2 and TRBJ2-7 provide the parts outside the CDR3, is EPEVTQTPSHQVTQMGQEVILRCVPISNHLYFYWYRQILGQKVEFLVSFYNNEISEKSEIFDDQFSVERPDGSNFTLKIRSTKLEDSAMYFCASSQQQMDEQYFGPGTRLTVT.

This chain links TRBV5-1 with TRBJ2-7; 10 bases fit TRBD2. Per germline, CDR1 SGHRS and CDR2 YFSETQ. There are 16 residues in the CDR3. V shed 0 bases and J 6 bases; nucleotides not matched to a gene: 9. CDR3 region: CASSLEGLARWGEQYF. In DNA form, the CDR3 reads TGCGCCAGCAGCTTGGAGGGACTAGCGAGATGGGGCGAGCAGTACTTC.

In DNA form, the CDR3 reads TGTGCCAGCAGCCAAGACAGGGGTTACTATGGCTACACCTTC. Its protein product is CASSQDRGYYGYTF. The chain carries TRBV7-2 and TRBJ1-2, with 8 bases lining up with TRBD1. The CDR3 spans 14 residues. Trimming removed 5 bases from V and 3 bases from J; junction bases left unmatched: 5. The germline CDR1 and CDR2 sequences are SGHTA and FQGNSA.

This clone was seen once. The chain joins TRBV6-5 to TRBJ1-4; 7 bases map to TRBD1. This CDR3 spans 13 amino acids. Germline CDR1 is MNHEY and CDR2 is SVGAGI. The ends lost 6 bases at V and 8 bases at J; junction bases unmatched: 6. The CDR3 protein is CASSLTGREKLFF. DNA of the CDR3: TGTGCCAGCAGCTTGACAGGGCGCGAAAAACTGTTTTTT.

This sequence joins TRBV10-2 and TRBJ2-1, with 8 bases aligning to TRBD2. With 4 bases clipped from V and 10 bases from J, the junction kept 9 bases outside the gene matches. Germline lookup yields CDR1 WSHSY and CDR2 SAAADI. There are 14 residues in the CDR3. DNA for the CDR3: TGCGCCAGCAGTGGTTCACTAGCGGTGCACGAGCAGTTCTTC. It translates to CASSGSLAVHEQFF.

The CDR3 sequence is CASSQGLVSGNTIYF. CDR3 sequence (DNA): TGTGCCAGCAGCCAAGGGCTGGTCTCTGGAAACACCATATATTTT. The chain couples TRBV14 to TRBJ1-3; D not resolved. The CDR3 runs 15 residues. Looked up from germline, CDR1 is SGHDN and CDR2 is FVKESK. V dropped 1 base and J dropped 0 bases, with 7 bases sitting between them. Drawing the rest from reference TRBV14 and TRBJ1-3, the complete variable domain is EAGVTQFPSHSVIEKGQTVTLRCDPISGHDNLYWYRRVMGKEIKFLLHFVKESKQDESGMPNNRFLAERTGGTYSTLKVQPAELEDSGVYFCASSQGLVSGNTIYFGEGSWLTVV.

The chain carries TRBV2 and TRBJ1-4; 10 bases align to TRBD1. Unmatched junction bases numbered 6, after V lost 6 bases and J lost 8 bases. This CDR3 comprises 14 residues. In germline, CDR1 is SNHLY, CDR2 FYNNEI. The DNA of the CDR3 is TGTGCCAGCAGGAGACAGGGGGCAGGGGAAAAACTGTTTTTT. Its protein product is CASRRQGAGEKLFF.

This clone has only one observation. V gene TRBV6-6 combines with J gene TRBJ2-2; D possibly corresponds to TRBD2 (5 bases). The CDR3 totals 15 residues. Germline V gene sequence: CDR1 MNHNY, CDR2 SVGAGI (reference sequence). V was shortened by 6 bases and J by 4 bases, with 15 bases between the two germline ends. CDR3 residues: CASSSGRAGTGELFF. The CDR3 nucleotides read TGTGCCAGCAGCTCCGGGCGGGCAGGCACCGGGGAGCTGTTTTTT.